The 29 T cell receptor beta chains reported below all come from one sample, sequenced in a study of CD8+CD57+ T cells in acquired aplastic anemia (dated by TCRdb to the late 2010s). TCRdb names Illumina HiSeq 2000 as the instrument used. Genomic DNA was used as template for profiling of TCR beta VDJ combinations and CDR3 sequences. The public sequencing data were trimmed at Q25 with fastp and processed into clonotypes with MiXCR by TCRdb, which kept only in-frame beta chains. Under each unique CDR3 protein, matching rows form one entry showing the most common genes and DNA. The sample table records approximately 160,000 distinct CDR3 sequences; around 45% of these occur just once. The ten largest clonotypes hold 1.1% of the sample. What was sequenced was sorted CD4+, CD8+, or CD8+CD57+ T cells (not recorded which) from PBMCs. Every receptor here comes from a human donor in good health.

This clonotype was recorded a few times. The rearrangement joins TRBV19 to TRBJ1-2; TRBD1 matches at 7 bases. The CDR3 has 12 amino acids. V dropped 7 bases and J dropped 4; count of bases not matched to a gene: 3. Per germline, CDR1 LNHDA and CDR2 SQIVND (reference sequence). DNA of the CDR3: TGTGCCAGTACCGACAGGGTCTATGGCTACACCTTC. Residues: CASTDRVYGYTF.

V usage is TRBV7-3 and J usage is TRBJ2-5; D is tentatively TRBD1 or TRBD2 (5 bases each). TRBJ2-1 explains the end of the DNA better; the J call may be wrong. The CDR3 contains 14 residues. Germline lookup yields CDR1 SGHTA and CDR2 FQGTGA. The CDR3 loop is CASSLLGDVNEQFF. As DNA, the CDR3 is TGTGCCAGCAGCCTCCTCGGGGACGTCAATGAGCAGTTCTTC.

This clonotype was seen repeatedly, ten times or more. This sequence joins TRBV4-3 and TRBJ2-1, with TRBD1 matching 7 bases. Germline loops: CDR1 LGHNA, CDR2 YSLEER. The CDR3 has 15 amino acids. V trimming: 3 bases; J trimming: 8 bases; junction bases outside the gene matches: 10. The CDR3 DNA follows: TGCGCCAGCAGCCACCGACTCGAGACAGGGTATGAGCAGTTCTTC. This sequence encodes CASSHRLETGYEQFF.

This clonotype was counted only a few times. J is TRBJ2-6 and V is TRBV25-1, with D perhaps TRBD2 (5 bases). The CDR3 is 17 residues long. Trimming stripped 1 base from V and 2 bases from J, with 12 bases between. Germline CDR1 and CDR2: MGHDK and SYGVNS. DNA of the CDR3: TGTGCCAGCAGTGAATCCCCCGGGGTACCTGGGGCCAACGTCCTGACTTTC. Protein sequence: CASSESPGVPGANVLTF.

The V and J genes are TRBV10-3 and TRBJ1-5, with D perhaps matching TRBD1 (5 bases). Between the trimmed V and J ends, which lost 5 bases and 1 base, there was a span of 6 bases. CDR1 and CDR2 (germline): ENHRY, SYGVKD. The CDR3 runs to 13 residues. CDR3 DNA sequence: TGTGCCATCAGTCGACAGAGCAATCAGCCCCAGCATTTT. Amino acid sequence: CAISRQSNQPQHF.

Regarding this clonotype: One junction end does not reproduce the germline sequence, and a read error may be involved. This chain uses TRBV2 with TRBJ1-1; D remains unclear. CDR3 length equals 13 residues. The germline gives CDR1 SNHLY, CDR2 FYNNEI. The CDR3 DNA follows: TGTGCCAGCAAAAGAGCTATGAACACTGAGGCTTTCTTT. As protein: CASKRAMNTEAFF.

This clonotype was observed many times. The V and J genes are TRBV25-1 and TRBJ2-7, with unresolved D. V gave up 4 bases and J gave up 0 bases, with 13 bases separating them. From germline, CDR1 is MGHDK and CDR2 SYGVNS. CDR3 size: 15 residues. The CDR3 DNA sequence: TGTGCCAGCAGTGGATCCGGGTCTACCTCCTACGAGCAGTACTTC. It specifies CASSGSGSTSYEQYF.

Remarks on this clonotype: A junction boundary mismatches the germline segment, possibly from a read error. The gene calls are TRBV6-6 and TRBJ2-1; 7 bases match TRBD2. In germline, CDR1 is MNHNY, CDR2 SVGAGI (reference sequence). This CDR3 region has 15 residues. The CDR3 reads CAGSASGTIYNEQFF. In DNA form, the CDR3 reads TGTGCCGGCAGTGCGTCCGGGACTATCTACAATGAGCAGTTCTTC.

This clonotype has at least ten counts. The chain carries TRBV19 and TRBJ2-7, with a weak D call TRBD1 (6 bases). Trimming removed 6 bases from V and 0 bases from J, with 15 bases in between. Germline CDR1 reads LNHDA; CDR2 reads SQIVND (reference sequence). This CDR3 spans 15 amino acids. CDR3 sequence: CASSETGYSSYEQYF. The CDR3 DNA reads TGTGCCAGTAGCGAGACAGGTTATAGCTCCTACGAGCAGTACTTC.

To note about this clonotype: With a much larger clone just one base away, this may be a read error. The V and J genes are TRBV5-1 and TRBJ1-1; D remains unclear. The CDR3 is made up of 15 amino acids. Trimming took off 0 bases at V and 2 bases at J, with 11 bases between the two ends. Germline V gene lookup returns CDR1 SGHRS and CDR2 YFSETQ. The chain's CDR3 is CASSLDEVRNTEAFF. CDR3 nucleotide sequence: TGCGCCAGCAGCTTGGATGAGGTGAGAAACACTGAAGCTTTCTTT.

This sequence joins TRBV6-1 and TRBJ2-3; 7 nucleotides align to TRBD2. The germline gives CDR1 MNHNS, CDR2 SASEGT. This CDR3 has 17 amino acids. The V gene end was trimmed by 2 bases and the J gene end by 3 bases; junction bases not matched to a gene: 11. In nucleotides, the CDR3 is TGTGCCAGCAGTGAAATTGGCGGGAGAAGAAGTACAGATACGCAGTATTTT. Protein sequence: CASSEIGGRRSTDTQYF.

This clonotype showed up many times. The V call is TRBV2, the J call TRBJ1-4, with TRBD1 matching over 7 bases. CDR1 is SNHLY, CDR2 FYNNEI, per germline. V trimming: 6 bases; J trimming: 6 bases; junction bases outside the gene matches: 7. The CDR3 extends over 14 amino acids. The CDR3 DNA reads TGTGCCAGCAGGAATAGGGGGCTGTATGAAAAACTGTTTTTT. Its protein is CASRNRGLYEKLFF. The full variable domain, in which reference TRBV2 and TRBJ1-4 provide the parts outside the CDR3, is EPEVTQTPSHQVTQMGQEVILRCVPISNHLYFYWYRQILGQKVEFLVSFYNNEISEKSEIFDDQFSVERPDGSNFTLKIRSTKLEDSAMYFCASRNRGLYEKLFFGSGTQLSVL.

The rearrangement joins TRBV24-1 to TRBJ2-1; D gene ambiguous. Germline CDR1 and CDR2: KGHDR and SFDVKD. The CDR3 is 14 amino acids. The germline V and J ends were trimmed by 3 bases and 4 bases, with 9 bases remaining between them. In DNA form, the CDR3 reads TGTGCCACCAGTGATGGGCAAAGATACAATGAGCAGTTCTTC. It is translated as CATSDGQRYNEQFF.

This clonotype was observed a single time. One end of the junction does not line up with germline, which may come from a read error. The chain couples TRBV19 to TRBJ2-7; TRBD1 is a possible D gene (5 bases). This CDR3 is built from 14 residues. CDR1 and CDR2 (germline): LNHDA, SQIVND (reference sequence). The chain's CDR3 is CASSLQALSYEQYF. The DNA of the CDR3 is TGCGCCAGCAGCTTACAGGCCCTCTCCTACGAGCAGTACTTC.

The chain has TRBV10-3 and TRBJ1-1, with TRBD1 matching 9 bases. The J segment lost 4 bases and the V segment lost 5 bases, leaving 5 bases of the junction unmatched. Germline V gene data show CDR1 as ENHRY and CDR2 as SYGVKD. The CDR3 has 14 residues. CDR3 sequence (DNA): TGTGCCATCAGTCCGGGACAGGGCCGCACTGAAGCTTTCTTT. Protein product: CAISPGQGRTEAFF.

This clonotype has ten or more counts. The genes are TRBV5-1 and TRBJ1-6; unclear D gene. Germline loops: CDR1 SGHRS, CDR2 YFSETQ. The CDR3 is 15 amino acids. V gave up 4 bases and J gave up 9 bases, with 17 bases separating them. The CDR3 here is CASSAGGSGISPLHF. CDR3 in DNA: TGCGCCAGCAGCGCCGGCGGTTCGGGGATTTCACCCCTCCACTTT.

This clonotype came up once. The CDR3 DNA follows: TGTGCCACCAGCAGCCGGGGGGGCCGGGGGGAGACCCAGTACTTC. Encoded protein: CATSSRGGRGETQYF. The chain is built from TRBV15 and TRBJ2-5; 8 bases line up with TRBD2. This CDR3 comprises 15 residues. The germline CDR1 and CDR2 sequences are LNHNV and YYDKDF (reference sequence). Unmatched junction bases numbered 8, after V lost 3 bases and J lost 5 bases.

This clonotype occurred many times. The chain employs TRBV19 and TRBJ1-2; 7 bases match TRBD1. The CDR3 consists of 13 residues. With V trimmed by 6 bases and J by 8 bases, 9 bases remained unmatched. Looked up from germline, CDR1 is LNHDA and CDR2 is SQIVND (reference sequence). The CDR3 sequence is CASRDRRVFGYTF. DNA of the CDR3: TGTGCCAGTAGGGACAGGAGGGTGTTCGGCTACACCTTC.

This clonotype was detected ten times or more. J is TRBJ1-2 and V is TRBV5-6, with 9 bases lining up with TRBD1. CDR1 and CDR2 (germline): SGHDT, YYEEEE. Trimming cost V 3 bases and J 0 bases; bases outside gene matches: 3. This CDR3 spans 15 amino acids. CDR3 nucleotides: TGTGCCAGCAGCTCGACAGGGGGAACTAACTATGGCTACACCTTC. Protein sequence: CASSSTGGTNYGYTF.

This clonotype was seen once. The rearrangement links TRBV25-1 to TRBJ2-2, with TRBD1 identical over 9 bases. V trimming: 6 bases; J trimming: 3 bases; junction bases outside the gene matches: 11. Germline values: CDR1 MGHDK, CDR2 SYGVNS. The CDR3 spans 17 residues. CDR3 sequence (DNA): TGTGCCAGCAGACAACCGGGACAGGGTACGCACACCGGGGAGCTGTTTTTT. Residues: CASRQPGQGTHTGELFF.

This clonotype was recorded at least ten times. The CDR3 DNA follows: TGTGCCAGCAGCGCAGGCCTAGCGCTGGCCTACGAGCAGTACTTC. This encodes CASSAGLALAYEQYF. The V and J genes are TRBV11-2 and TRBJ2-7; tentative D call: TRBD2 (6 bases). The length of the CDR3 is 15 residues. Looked up from germline, CDR1 is SGHAT and CDR2 is FQNNGV. V gave up 5 bases and J gave up 2 bases, with 16 bases separating them.

As regards this clonotype: The germline gene is not matched at one end of the junction; a read error may be the cause. In DNA, the CDR3 is TGTGCTAGCAGCTTGGACGGTCGGCCTTCCGAGCAGCACTTC. It encodes CASSLDGRPSEQHF. V is TRBV5-6 and J is TRBJ2-7, with D uncertain. The CDR3 is 14 residues long. Germline CDR1 is SGHDT and CDR2 is YYEEEE. Together with reference TRBV5-6 and TRBJ2-7, the CDR3 gives the full variable domain: DAGVTQSPTHLIKTRGQQVTLRCSPKSGHDTVSWYQQALGQGPQFIFQYYEEEERQRGNFPDRFSGHQFPNYSSELNVNALLLGDSALYLCASSLDGRPSEQHFGPGTRLTVT.

This clonotype occurred a few times. This CDR3 reads CARRRDEDYEQYF. CDR3 DNA: TGTGCTCGACGGCGGGACGAAGACTACGAGCAGTACTTC. The chain couples TRBV10-3 to TRBJ2-7; possible D gene TRBD2, 6 bases. Germline CDR1 is ENHRY and CDR2 is SYGVKD. This CDR3 is 13 amino acids long.

CDR3 sequence: CSALGRGRAQETQYF. For the CDR3, the DNA is TGCAGTGCCCTAGGCAGGGGGAGGGCCCAAGAGACCCAGTACTTC. The rearrangement uses TRBV20-1 and TRBJ2-5, with D possibly called TRBD1 or TRBD2 (7 bases each). The CDR3 is 15 amino acids. With 6 bases removed from V and 1 base from J, the gap between germline ends came to 18 bases. From germline, CDR1 is DFQATT and CDR2 SNEGSKA (reference sequence).

The chain combines TRBV11-1 with TRBJ2-1; unclear D gene. The CDR3 has 11 amino acids. The germline gives CDR1 SGHAT, CDR2 FQDESV (reference sequence). Trimming left V 3 bases short and J 7 bases short, with 4 bases between. The CDR3 coding sequence is TGTGCCAGCAGCTTTTCGAATGAGCAGTTCTTC. It yields the protein CASSFSNEQFF.

In this sample, this clonotype turned up many times. The CDR3 DNA reads as TGTGCCAGCAGCTTGGGGGTTCTGAACACTGAAGCTTTCTTT. It specifies CASSLGVLNTEAFF. The genes are TRBV7-2 and TRBJ1-1, with D tentatively TRBD1 (5 bases). There are 14 residues in the CDR3. Germline CDR1 SGHTA, CDR2 FQGNSA. V was clipped by 3 bases and J by 0 bases, with 8 bases between them.

The V gene is TRBV5-1, the J gene TRBJ2-5, with 7 bases that match TRBD2. V lost 1 base to trimming and J lost 4 bases; unmatched junction nucleotides: 7. CDR1 is SGHRS, CDR2 YFSETQ, per germline. This CDR3 is built from 15 residues. CDR3 DNA sequence: TGCGCCAGCAGCTTGCTCAAGGGACTAAGAGAGACCCAGTACTTC. It encodes CASSLLKGLRETQYF.

This clonotype was picked up many times. CDR3 nucleotide sequence: TGTGCCAGCAGAGGCGGCGCAGGGGGCGAGGCAGCTTTCTTT. Translated, it gives CASRGGAGGEAAFF. This chain connects TRBV9 to TRBJ1-1; 8 positions match TRBD1. Germline loops: CDR1 SGDLS, CDR2 YYNGEE. The CDR3 has 14 residues. V gave up 5 bases and J gave up 10 bases; unmatched junction bases: 13.

The chain couples TRBV19 to TRBJ2-1, with D unclear. The CDR3 loop spans 14 amino acids. CDR1 is LNHDA and CDR2 is SQIVND in the germline V gene (reference sequence). V was pared by 5 bases and J by 3 bases, with 11 bases between. DNA of the CDR3: TGTGCCAGTAGTTCCGGCGTCCGCTACAATGAGCAGTTCTTC. Its protein is CASSSGVRYNEQFF.